This T cell receptor (beta chain) was sequenced for a study of blood T cell repertoires in COVID-19. About the study: There were acute and convalescent COVID-19 samples, and they came from the United States, Italy and Spain. PBMCs, B-cell-depleted T cells, or T cells were the source of the cDNA or gDNA that made up the material.

Per the authors' pipeline: How many nucleated cells were present was estimated from reference gene primer amplification. Generated by immunoSEQ multiplex PCR, the TCRdb table keeps only in-frame clones and is missing some. Clone size and the V and J calls come from that table; the DNA yielded D and trimming. The repertoire holds roughly 63,000 clones, with about 74% as singletons. Germline CDR1 is SGHDT and CDR2 is YYEEEE. V lost 5 bases to trimming and J lost 5 bases; unmatched junction nucleotides: 9. This CDR3 has 15 amino acids. This TCR was sampled from a woman of 80 years or more with acute or convalescent COVID-19. Sequencing was carried out using peripheral blood. The chain combines TRBV5-6 with TRBJ2-2; 7 nucleotides agree with TRBD1. The CDR3 loop reads CASRTGTEITGELFF. CDR3 in DNA: TGTGCCAGCAGGACCGGGACAGAGATTACCGGGGAGCTGTTTTTT. The full variable domain, completed using reference TRBV5-6 and TRBJ2-2, is DAGVTQSPTHLIKTRGQQVTLRCSPKSGHDTVSWYQQALGQGPQFIFQYYEEEERQRGNFPDRFSGHQFPNYSSELNVNALLLGDSALYLCASRTGTEITGELFFGEGSRLTVL.